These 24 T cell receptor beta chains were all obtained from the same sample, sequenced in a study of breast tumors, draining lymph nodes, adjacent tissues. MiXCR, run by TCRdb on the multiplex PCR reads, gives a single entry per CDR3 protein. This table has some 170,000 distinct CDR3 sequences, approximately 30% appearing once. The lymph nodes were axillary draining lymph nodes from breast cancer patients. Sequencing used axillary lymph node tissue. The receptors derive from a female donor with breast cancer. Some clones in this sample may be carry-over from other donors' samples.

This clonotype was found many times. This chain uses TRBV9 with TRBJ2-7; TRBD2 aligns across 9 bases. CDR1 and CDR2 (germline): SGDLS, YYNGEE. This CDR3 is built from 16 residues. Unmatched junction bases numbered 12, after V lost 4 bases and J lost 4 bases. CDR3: CASSPDGGSGSYEQYF. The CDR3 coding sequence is TGTGCCAGCAGCCCCGACGGTGGTAGCGGGAGTTACGAGCAGTACTTC.

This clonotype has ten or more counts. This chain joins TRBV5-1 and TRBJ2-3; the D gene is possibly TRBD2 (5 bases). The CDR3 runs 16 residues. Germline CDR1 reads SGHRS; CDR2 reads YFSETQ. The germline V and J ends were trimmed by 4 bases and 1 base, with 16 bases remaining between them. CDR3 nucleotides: TGCGCCAGCAGCCTCGGAGAGGGTAGCGGCACAGATACGCAGTATTTT. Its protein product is CASSLGEGSGTDTQYF.

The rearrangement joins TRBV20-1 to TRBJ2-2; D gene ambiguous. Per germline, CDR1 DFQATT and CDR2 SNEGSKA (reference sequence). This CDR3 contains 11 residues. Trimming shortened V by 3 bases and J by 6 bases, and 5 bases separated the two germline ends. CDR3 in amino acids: CSARGAGELFF. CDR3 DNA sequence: TGCAGTGCTAGGGGCGCCGGGGAGCTGTTTTTT.

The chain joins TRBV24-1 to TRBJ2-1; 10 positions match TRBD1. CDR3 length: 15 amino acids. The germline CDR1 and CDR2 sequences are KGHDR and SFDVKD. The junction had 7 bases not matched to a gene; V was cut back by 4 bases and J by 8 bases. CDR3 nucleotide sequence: TGTGCCACCAGTGACCGGGGACAGGGGTTGGATGAGCAGTTCTTC. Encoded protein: CATSDRGQGLDEQFF.

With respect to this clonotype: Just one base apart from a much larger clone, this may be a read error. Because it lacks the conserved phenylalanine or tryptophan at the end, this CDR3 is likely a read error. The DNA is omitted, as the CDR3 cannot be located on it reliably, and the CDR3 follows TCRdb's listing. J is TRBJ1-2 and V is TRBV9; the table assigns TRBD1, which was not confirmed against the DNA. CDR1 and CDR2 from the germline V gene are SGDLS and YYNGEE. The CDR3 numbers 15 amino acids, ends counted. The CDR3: CASSGWTGTNYGSTL.

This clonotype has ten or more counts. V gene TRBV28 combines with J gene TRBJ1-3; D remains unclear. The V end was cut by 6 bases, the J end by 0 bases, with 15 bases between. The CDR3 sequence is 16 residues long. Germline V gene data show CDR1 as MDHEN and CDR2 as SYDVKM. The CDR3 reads CASSSRGLLSGNTIYF. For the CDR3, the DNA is TGTGCCAGCAGCTCCCGAGGACTGCTCTCTGGAAACACCATATATTTT.

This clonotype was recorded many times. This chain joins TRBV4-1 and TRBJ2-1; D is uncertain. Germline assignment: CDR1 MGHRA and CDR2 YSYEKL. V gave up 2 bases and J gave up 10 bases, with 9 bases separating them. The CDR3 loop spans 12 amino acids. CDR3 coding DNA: TGCGCCAGCAGCCAATGGGGAAGCGAGCAGTTCTTC. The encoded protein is CASSQWGSEQFF.

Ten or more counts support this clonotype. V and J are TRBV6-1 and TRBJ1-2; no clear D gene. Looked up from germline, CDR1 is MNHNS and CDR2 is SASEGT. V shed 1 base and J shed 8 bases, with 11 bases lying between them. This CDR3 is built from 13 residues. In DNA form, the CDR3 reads TGTGCCAGCAGTGAAGAAGGCTGGATCGGCTACACCTTC. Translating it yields CASSEEGWIGYTF.

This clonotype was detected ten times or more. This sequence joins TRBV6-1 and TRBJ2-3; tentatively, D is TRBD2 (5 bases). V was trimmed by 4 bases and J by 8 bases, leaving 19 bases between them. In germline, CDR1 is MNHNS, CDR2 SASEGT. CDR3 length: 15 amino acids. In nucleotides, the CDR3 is TGTGCCAGCAGTGCCCTTCCCGACCGCGGAGGTACGCAGTATTTT. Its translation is CASSALPDRGGTQYF.

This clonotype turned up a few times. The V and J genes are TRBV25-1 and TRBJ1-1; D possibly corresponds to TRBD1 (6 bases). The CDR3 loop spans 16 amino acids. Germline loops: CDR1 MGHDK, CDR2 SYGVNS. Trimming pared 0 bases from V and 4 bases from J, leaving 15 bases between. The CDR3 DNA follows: TGTGCCAGCAGTGAATACGGGGGCAGGGGAAGCACTGAAGCTTTCTTT. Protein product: CASSEYGGRGSTEAFF.

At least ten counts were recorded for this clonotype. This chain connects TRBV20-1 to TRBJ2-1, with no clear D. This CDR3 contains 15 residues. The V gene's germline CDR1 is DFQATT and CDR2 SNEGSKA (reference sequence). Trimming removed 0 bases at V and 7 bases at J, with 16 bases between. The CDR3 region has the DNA TGCAGTGCTAGAGATCTGGGGTTGCCCGGGAATGAGCAGTTCTTC. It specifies CSARDLGLPGNEQFF.

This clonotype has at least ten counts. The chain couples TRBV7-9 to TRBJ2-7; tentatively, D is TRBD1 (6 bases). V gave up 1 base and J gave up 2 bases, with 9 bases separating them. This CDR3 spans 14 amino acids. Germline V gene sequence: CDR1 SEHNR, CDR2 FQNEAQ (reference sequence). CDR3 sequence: CASSLVSGAYEQYF. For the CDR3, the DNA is TGTGCCAGCAGCTTAGTTTCAGGGGCCTACGAGCAGTACTTC.

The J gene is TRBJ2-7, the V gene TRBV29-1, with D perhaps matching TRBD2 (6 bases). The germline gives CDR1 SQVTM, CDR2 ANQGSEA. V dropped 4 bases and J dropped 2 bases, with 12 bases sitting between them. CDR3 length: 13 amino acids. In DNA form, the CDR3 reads TGCAGCGTTGGTAGCGGAACTACCTACGAGCAGTACTTC. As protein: CSVGSGTTYEQYF.

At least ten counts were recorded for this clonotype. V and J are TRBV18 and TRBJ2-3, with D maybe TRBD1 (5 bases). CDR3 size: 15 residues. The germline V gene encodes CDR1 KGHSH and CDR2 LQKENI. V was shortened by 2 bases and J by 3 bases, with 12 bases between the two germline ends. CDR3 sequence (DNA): TGTGCCAGCTCACCATATCAGGGCCGTACAGATACGCAGTATTTT. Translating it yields CASSPYQGRTDTQYF.

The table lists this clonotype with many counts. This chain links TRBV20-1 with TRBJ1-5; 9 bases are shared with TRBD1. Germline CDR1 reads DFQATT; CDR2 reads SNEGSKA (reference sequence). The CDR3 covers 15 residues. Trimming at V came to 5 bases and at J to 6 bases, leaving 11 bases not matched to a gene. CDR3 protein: CSAWDRVGLSQPQHF. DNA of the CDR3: TGCAGTGCTTGGGACAGGGTTGGGTTGTCTCAGCCCCAGCATTTT.

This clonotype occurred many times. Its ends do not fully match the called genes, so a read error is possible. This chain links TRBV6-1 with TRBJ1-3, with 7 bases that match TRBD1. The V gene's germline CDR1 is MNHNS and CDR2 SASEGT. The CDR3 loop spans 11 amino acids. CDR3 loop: CRSGGGNTIYF. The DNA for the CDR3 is TGCCGATCAGGGGGGGGAAACACCATATATTTT.

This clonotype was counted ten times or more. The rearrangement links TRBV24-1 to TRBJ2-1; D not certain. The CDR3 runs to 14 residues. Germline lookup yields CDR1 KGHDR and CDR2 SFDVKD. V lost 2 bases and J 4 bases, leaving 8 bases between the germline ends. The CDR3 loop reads CATSDSRGYNEQFF. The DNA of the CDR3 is TGTGCCACCAGTGATTCCCGCGGATACAATGAGCAGTTCTTC.

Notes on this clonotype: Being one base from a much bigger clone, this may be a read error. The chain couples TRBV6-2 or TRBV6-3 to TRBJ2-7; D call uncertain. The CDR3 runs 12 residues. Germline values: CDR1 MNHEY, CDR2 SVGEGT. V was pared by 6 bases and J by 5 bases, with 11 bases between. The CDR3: CASSYANHEQYF. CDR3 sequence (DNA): TGTGCCAGCAGCTACGCCAACCACGAGCAGTACTTC.

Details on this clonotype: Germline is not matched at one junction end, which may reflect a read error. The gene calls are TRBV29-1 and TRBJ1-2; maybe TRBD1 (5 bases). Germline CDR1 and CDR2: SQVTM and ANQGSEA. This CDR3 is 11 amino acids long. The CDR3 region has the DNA TGCAACGTTGGTGACAGTAGGCGCTACACCTTC. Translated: CNVGDSRRYTF.

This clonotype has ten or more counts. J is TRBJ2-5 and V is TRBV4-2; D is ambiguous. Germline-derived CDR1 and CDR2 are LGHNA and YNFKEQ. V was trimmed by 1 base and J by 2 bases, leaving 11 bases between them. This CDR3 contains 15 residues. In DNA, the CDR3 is TGTGCCAGCAGCCAAGGTCGGGCGGCACAAGAGACCCAGTACTTC. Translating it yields CASSQGRAAQETQYF.

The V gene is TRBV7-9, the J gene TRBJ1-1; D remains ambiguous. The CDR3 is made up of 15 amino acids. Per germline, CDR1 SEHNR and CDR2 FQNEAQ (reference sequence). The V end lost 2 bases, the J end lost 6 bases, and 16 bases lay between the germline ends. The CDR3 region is CASSLRRAGPAEAFF. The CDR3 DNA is TGTGCCAGCAGCTTACGTCGCGCGGGCCCCGCTGAAGCTTTCTTT.

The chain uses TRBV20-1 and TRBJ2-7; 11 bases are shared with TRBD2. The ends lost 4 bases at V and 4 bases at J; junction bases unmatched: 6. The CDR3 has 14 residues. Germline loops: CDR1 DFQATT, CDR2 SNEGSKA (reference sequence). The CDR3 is CSATPLAGAYEQYF. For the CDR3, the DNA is TGCAGTGCTACTCCACTAGCGGGAGCATACGAGCAGTACTTC.

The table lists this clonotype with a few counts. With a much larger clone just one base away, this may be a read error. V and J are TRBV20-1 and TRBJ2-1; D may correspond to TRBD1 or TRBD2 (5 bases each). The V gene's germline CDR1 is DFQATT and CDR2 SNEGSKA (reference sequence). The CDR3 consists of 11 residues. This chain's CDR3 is CSAPRTGTKSF. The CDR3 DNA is TGCAGTGCTCCCCGGACTGGGACCAAGTCCTTC.

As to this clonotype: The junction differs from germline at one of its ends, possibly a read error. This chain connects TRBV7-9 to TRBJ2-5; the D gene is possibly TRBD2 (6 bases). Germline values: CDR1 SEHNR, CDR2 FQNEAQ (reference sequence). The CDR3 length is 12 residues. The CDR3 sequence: CASSPTGETQHF. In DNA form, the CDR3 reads TGTGCCAGCAGCCCAACGGGAGAGACTCAGCACTTC.